Listed below are T cell receptor beta chains from one sample, sequenced in a study of blood T cell repertoires in COVID-19. TCRdb's table, derived via immunoSEQ multiplex PCR, lists solely in-frame clones and lacks some. This sample yields around 300,000 clones, of which around 86% are seen a single time; approximately 2.6% belongs to the top ten. The material sequenced was PBMCs or T cells enriched from blood (not recorded which). The origin of the receptors is a woman in her late teens or twenties who had recovered from COVID-19. Both conserved end residues are part of each CDR3. A D gene is named only where the DNA matches it firmly. The size of a clone is reported for some rows only, either as once, few or many, or as a class for expanded clones.

clone_size	j_call	d_call	v_call	cdr3_nt	cdr3_aa
once	TRBJ2-7	NA	TRBV7-2	TGTGCCAGCAGCTTAGGCAGCGAATACTCCTACGAGCAGTACTTC	CASSLGSEYSYEQYF
NA	TRBJ1-5	TRBD1	TRBV6-2/TRBV6-3	TGTGCCAGCAGTTACGGGGAGACAGGGGGCAATCAGCCCCAGCATTTT	CASSYGETGGNQPQHF
NA	TRBJ2-7	TRBD2	TRBV11-2	TGTGCCAGCAGGGCGTTACTAGCGGGACCGAACGGGCAGTACTTC	CASRALLAGPNGQYF
NA	TRBJ2-3	TRBD1	TRBV28	TGTGCCAGCAGTTTAACCCGGGCAGGGGGCGAGATAGATACGCAGTATTTT	CASSLTRAGGEIDTQYF
NA	TRBJ2-7	NA	TRBV27	TGTGCCAGCAGAACTTTACCGGGACACCAGTACTTC	CASRTLPGHQYF
NA	TRBJ1-4	TRBD1	TRBV7-9	TGTGCCAGCAGACCAGGGACAGTTAATGAAAAACTGTTTTTT	CASRPGTVNEKLFF
NA	TRBJ1-2	NA	TRBV28	TGTGCCAGCATTCACGGCGGGGGCGGCTATGGCTACACCTTC	CASIHGGGGYGYTF
NA	TRBJ2-7	TRBD1	TRBV25-1	TGTGCCAGCAGTGAGTATAGAGGGACAGGGGACGAGCAGTACTTC	CASSEYRGTGDEQYF
NA	TRBJ2-3	TRBD1	TRBV5-1	TGCGCCAGCAGCTTGGGGCCAGGGGGCGCAGATACGCAGTATTTT	CASSLGPGGADTQYF
once	TRBJ2-3	TRBD1	TRBV29-1	TGCAGCGCACGGGGACAGGGGAGTAGCACAGATACGCAGTATTTT	CSARGQGSSTDTQYF
NA	TRBJ2-1	TRBD1	TRBV30	TGTGCCTGGAGTGTAGGGACAGGGGAATACAATGAGCAGTTCTTC	CAWSVGTGEYNEQFF
NA	TRBJ2-5	TRBD2	TRBV7-2	TGTGCCAGCAGCTTCACTTGGGCTAGCGGGGGGGCTAGGGAGACCCAGTACTTC	CASSFTWASGGARETQYF
NA	TRBJ2-1	TRBD2	TRBV3-1/TRBV3-2	TGTGCCAGCAGCGCCCTAGCGGATAACTACAATGAGCAGTTCTTC	CASSALADNYNEQFF
NA	TRBJ1-5	NA	TRBV6-2/TRBV6-3	TGTGCCAGCAGTTATCCGGGTTATCAGCCCCAGCATTTT	CASSYPGYQPQHF
few	TRBJ2-2	NA	TRBV7-3	TGTGCCAGCAGCCCCCCCGGGGGGCAAAGCACCGGGGAGCTGTTTTTT	CASSPPGGQSTGELFF
NA	TRBJ2-2	TRBD2	TRBV18	TGTGCCAGCTCACCACCGACGCGGGAGGACACCGGGGAGCTGTTTTTT	CASSPPTREDTGELFF
NA	TRBJ1-2	TRBD1	TRBV19	TGTGCCAGTAGTGCGACAGGGACACATAGCTATGGCTACACCTTC	CASSATGTHSYGYTF
NA	TRBJ2-1	TRBD2	TRBV30	TGTGCCTGGAGTGACGCGGGACTAGCGTTCAACAATGAGCAGTTCTTC	CAWSDAGLAFNNEQFF
once	TRBJ2-7	TRBD2	TRBV10-2	TGCGCCAGCAGTGATGGGACTAGCGGGAGTAGCCCCTACGAGCAGTACTTC	CASSDGTSGSSPYEQYF
NA	TRBJ1-6	NA	TRBV6-2/TRBV6-3	TGTGCCAGCAGTTTCCACGCATTCCAGGACTTGACTAATAATTCACCCCTCCACTTT	CASSFHAFQDLTNNSPLHF
NA	TRBJ1-1	NA	TRBV4-3	TGCGCCAGCAGCCAAGATCGGGGGAGCCCCTACCCTATGAACACTGAAGCTTTCTTT	CASSQDRGSPYPMNTEAFF
NA	TRBJ1-2	TRBD1	TRBV6-5	TGTGCCAGCAGTTACTCGGACAGGGGTGGCTACACCTTC	CASSYSDRGGYTF
NA	TRBJ1-4	TRBD1	TRBV29-1	TGCAGCGTTATGGGACAGGGGATTGCTAATGAAAAACTGTTTTTT	CSVMGQGIANEKLFF
NA	TRBJ2-1	TRBD1	TRBV4-1	TGCGCCAGCAGCCTACACAGGGGCTTGGAAGGTGAGCAGTTCTTC	CASSLHRGLEGEQFF
NA	TRBJ2-2	TRBD2	TRBV13	TGTGCCAGCACCCCGGGGGGGCCAGCCGGGGAGCTGTTTTTT	CASTPGGPAGELFF
NA	TRBJ1-5	NA	TRBV6-4	TGTGCCAGCAGTGACCAAGATAAAAGACCGAGGGGGTATCAGCCCCAGCATTTT	CASSDQDKRPRGYQPQHF
NA	TRBJ1-1	TRBD1	TRBV2	TGTGCCAGCGACAGGGAATCCCCTGAAGCTTTCTTT	CASDRESPEAFF
NA	TRBJ2-1	TRBD2	TRBV19	TGTGCCAGTAGTATAGCCCCCCCTCAAGCGGGAGGGACGTACAATGAGCAGTTCTTC	CASSIAPPQAGGTYNEQFF
NA	TRBJ2-1	TRBD1	TRBV7-2	TGTGCCAGCAGCTTAGCGGTGGGGACAGGGTGGTTCTTC	CASSLAVGTGWFF
NA	TRBJ2-7	NA	TRBV7-2	TGTGCCAGCAGCTTAGAAGTGTCCTACTCCTACGAGCAGTACTTC	CASSLEVSYSYEQYF
NA	TRBJ2-1	TRBD1	TRBV9	TGTGCCAGCAGCGTAGTCTGGGACAGGGGAGACAATGAGCAGTTCTTC	CASSVVWDRGDNEQFF
NA	TRBJ1-1	NA	TRBV4-3	TGCGCCAGCAGCCAAGTGCTGCGGGACACTGAAGCTTTCTTT	CASSQVLRDTEAFF
once	TRBJ2-5	NA	TRBV5-5	TGTGCCAGCAGCTTGGAGGCAGGGAAGGAGACCCAGTACTTC	CASSLEAGKETQYF
NA	TRBJ1-4	NA	TRBV5-4	TGTGCCAGCACACAGGGCGGTAATGAAAAACTGTTTTTT	CASTQGGNEKLFF
once	TRBJ2-5	NA	TRBV5-8	TGTGCCAGCAGGCAGAAGGGGCAGGGTTGGACCCAGTACTTC	CASRQKGQGWTQYF
few	TRBJ1-1	NA	TRBV19	TGTGCCAGTAGTATAGGGTATGACAGGTTGAACACTGAAGCTTTCTTT	CASSIGYDRLNTEAFF
NA	TRBJ1-4	NA	TRBV3-1/TRBV3-2	TGTGCCAGCAGCCAAGAAACGGGAGAAAAACTGTTTTTT	CASSQETGEKLFF
NA	TRBJ2-1	TRBD2	TRBV11-3	TGTGCCAGCAGCCAGGGAACTAGCGGGAGTCATGAGCAGTTCTTC	CASSQGTSGSHEQFF
once	TRBJ1-4	NA	TRBV18	TGTGCCAGCTCATCATCAGGGGTGTCAGGAGAAAAACTGTTTTTT	CASSSSGVSGEKLFF
NA	TRBJ2-4	TRBD2	TRBV5-5	TGTGCCAGCAGGGAGGGACTAGCGGGAGGTCGTGGCAAAAACATTCAGTACTTC	CASREGLAGGRGKNIQYF
NA	TRBJ1-5	TRBD1	TRBV30	TGTGCCTGGAGTGTTAGGACAGGGAGCAGCAATCAGCCCCAGCATTTT	CAWSVRTGSSNQPQHF
NA	TRBJ2-2	NA	TRBV27	TGTGCCAGCAGTTTAGGCAACACCGGGGAGCTGTTTTTT	CASSLGNTGELFF
NA	TRBJ2-7	NA	TRBV30	TGTGCCTGGGGGAGGTTAGGGGCCCCTTCCGAGCAGTACTTC	CAWGRLGAPSEQYF
NA	TRBJ2-7	NA	TRBV5-5	TGTGCCAGCAGCTTGGTACGGGAGCTCCCCTACGAGCAGTACTTC	CASSLVRELPYEQYF
once	TRBJ1-5	NA	TRBV4-2	TGTGCCAGCAGCCAAGATACCTCGGGGGGTAATCAGCCCCAGCATTTT	CASSQDTSGGNQPQHF
NA	TRBJ1-2	NA	TRBV6-2/TRBV6-3	TGTGCCAGCAGTTGGGTCGATCCCCTGCGGGGCTACACCTTC	CASSWVDPLRGYTF
NA	TRBJ2-3	NA	TRBV10-1	TGCGCCAGCAGTGATCGGGGGGCAGGAACCCCAGATACGCAGTATTTT	CASSDRGAGTPDTQYF
NA	TRBJ1-5	NA	TRBV14	TGTGCCAGCAGCCAAGGGGCTGGCGGCAATCAGCCCCAGCATTTT	CASSQGAGGNQPQHF
NA	TRBJ1-4	NA	TRBV9	TGTGCCAGCAGCGCGGGGGGGTCTGCAACTAATGAAAAACTGTTTTTT	CASSAGGSATNEKLFF
NA	TRBJ2-5	TRBD1	TRBV19	TGTGCCAGTAGTATACAGGACAGGGTCGGAGAGACCCAGTACTTC	CASSIQDRVGETQYF
NA	TRBJ2-5	TRBD2	TRBV27	TGTGCCACCTGGGGAGTAGCGGGGATTGGAGAGACCCAGTACTTC	CATWGVAGIGETQYF
NA	TRBJ2-3	TRBD2	TRBV7-2	TGTGCCAGCAGCTTATCAGCGGGGGGTAGCACAGATACGCAGTATTTT	CASSLSAGGSTDTQYF
NA	TRBJ2-7	NA	TRBV6-1	TGTGCCAGCAGTGAATCGCAGGGGCTATACTCGGAGCAGTACTTC	CASSESQGLYSEQYF
NA	TRBJ2-3	TRBD2	TRBV2	TGTGCCAGCAGTGAACGAAGCGGGGCTAGCACAGATACGCAGTATTTT	CASSERSGASTDTQYF
NA	TRBJ2-7	NA	TRBV30	TGTGCCTGGAGTGTGGGGAGGGCAGGGGACCTCTACGAGCAGTACTTC	CAWSVGRAGDLYEQYF